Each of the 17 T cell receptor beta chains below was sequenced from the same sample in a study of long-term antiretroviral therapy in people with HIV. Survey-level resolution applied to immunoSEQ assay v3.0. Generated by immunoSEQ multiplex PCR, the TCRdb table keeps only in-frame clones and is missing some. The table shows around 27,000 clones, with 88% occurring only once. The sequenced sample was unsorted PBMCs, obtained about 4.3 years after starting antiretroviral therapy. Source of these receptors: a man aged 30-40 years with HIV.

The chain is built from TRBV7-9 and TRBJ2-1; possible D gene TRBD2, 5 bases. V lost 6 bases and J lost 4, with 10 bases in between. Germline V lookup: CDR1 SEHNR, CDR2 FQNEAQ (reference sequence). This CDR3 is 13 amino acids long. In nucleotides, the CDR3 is TGTGCCAGCAGGGGCGGGCCATACAATGAGCAGTTCTTC. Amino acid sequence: CASRGGPYNEQFF.

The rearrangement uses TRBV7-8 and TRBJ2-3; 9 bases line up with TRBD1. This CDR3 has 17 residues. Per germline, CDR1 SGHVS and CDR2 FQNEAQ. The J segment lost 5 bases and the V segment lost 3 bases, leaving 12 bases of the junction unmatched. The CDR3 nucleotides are TGTGCCAGCAGCTTTCTGGGACAGGGAGTGGTAGGAGATACGCAGTATTTT. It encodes CASSFLGQGVVGDTQYF.

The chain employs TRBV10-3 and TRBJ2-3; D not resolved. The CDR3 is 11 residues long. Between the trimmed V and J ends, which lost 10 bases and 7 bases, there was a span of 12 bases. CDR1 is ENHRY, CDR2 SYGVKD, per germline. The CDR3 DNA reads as TGTGCCACCATACGTCAAAATACGCAGTATTTT. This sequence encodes CATIRQNTQYF.

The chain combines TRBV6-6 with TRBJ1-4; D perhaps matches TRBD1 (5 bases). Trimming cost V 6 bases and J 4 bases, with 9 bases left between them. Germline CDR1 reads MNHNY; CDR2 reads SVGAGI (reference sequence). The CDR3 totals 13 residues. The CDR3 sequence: CASRGASNEKLFF. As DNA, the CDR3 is TGTGCCAGCAGAGGGGCCAGTAATGAAAAACTGTTTTTT.

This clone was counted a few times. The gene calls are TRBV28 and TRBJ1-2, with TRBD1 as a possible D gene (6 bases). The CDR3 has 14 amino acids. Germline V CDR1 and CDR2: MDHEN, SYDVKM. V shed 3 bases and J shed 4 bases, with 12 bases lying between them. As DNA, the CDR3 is TGTGCCAGCAGTTTCGGGGGGGCTTCCTATGGCTACACCTTC. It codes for CASSFGGASYGYTF.

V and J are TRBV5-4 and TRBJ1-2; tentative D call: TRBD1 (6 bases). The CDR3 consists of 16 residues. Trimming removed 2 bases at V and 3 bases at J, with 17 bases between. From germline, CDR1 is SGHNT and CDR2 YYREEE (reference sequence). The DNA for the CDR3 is TGTGCCAGCAGCTTAGAGGGGGGGCGGAGTGACTATGGCTACACCTTC. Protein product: CASSLEGGRSDYGYTF.

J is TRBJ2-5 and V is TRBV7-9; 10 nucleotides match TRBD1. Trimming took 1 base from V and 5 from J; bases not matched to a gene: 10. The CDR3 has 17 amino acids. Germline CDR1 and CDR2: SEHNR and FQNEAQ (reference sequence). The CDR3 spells CASSLVPGTGDWETQYF. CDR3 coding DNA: TGTGCCAGCAGCTTAGTACCCGGGACAGGGGATTGGGAGACCCAGTACTTC.

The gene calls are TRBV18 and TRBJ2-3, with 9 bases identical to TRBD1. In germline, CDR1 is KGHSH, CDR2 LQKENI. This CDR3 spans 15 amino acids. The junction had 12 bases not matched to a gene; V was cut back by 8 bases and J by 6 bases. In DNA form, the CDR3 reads TGTGCCAGCCCCCCCGGGACAGGGTTGCGGGATACGCAGTATTTT. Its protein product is CASPPGTGLRDTQYF.

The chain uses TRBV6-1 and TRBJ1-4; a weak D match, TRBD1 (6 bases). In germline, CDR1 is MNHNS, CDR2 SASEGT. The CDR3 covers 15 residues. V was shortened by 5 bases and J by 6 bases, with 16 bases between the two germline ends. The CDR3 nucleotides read TGTGCCAGCAGTAAGCGAGGTGGGGGCGATGAAAAACTGTTTTTT. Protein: CASSKRGGGDEKLFF.

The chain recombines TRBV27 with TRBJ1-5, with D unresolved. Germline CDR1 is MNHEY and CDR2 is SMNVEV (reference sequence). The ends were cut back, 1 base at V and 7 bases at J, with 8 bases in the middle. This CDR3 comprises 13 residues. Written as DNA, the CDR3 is TGTGCCAGCAGTTTATATCATTCGCAGCCCCAGCATTTT. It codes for CASSLYHSQPQHF.

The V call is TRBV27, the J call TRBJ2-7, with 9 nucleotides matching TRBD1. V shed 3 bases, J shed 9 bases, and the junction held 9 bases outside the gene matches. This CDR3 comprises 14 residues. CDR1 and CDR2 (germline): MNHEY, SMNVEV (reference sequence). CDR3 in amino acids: CASSFLGQGKGQYF. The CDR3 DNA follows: TGTGCCAGCAGTTTCCTGGGACAGGGAAAGGGGCAGTACTTC.

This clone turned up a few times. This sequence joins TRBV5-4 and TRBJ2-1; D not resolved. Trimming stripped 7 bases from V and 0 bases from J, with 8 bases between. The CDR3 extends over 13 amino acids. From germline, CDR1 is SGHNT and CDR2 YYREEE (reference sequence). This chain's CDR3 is CASRLDSYNEQFF. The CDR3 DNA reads TGTGCCAGCCGCCTAGACTCCTACAATGAGCAGTTCTTC.

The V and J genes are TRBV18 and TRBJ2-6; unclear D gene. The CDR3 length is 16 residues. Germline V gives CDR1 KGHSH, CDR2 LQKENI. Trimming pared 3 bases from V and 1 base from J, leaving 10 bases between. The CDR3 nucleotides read TGTGCCAGCTCACCGATCACAATGTCTGGGGCCAACGTCCTGACTTTC. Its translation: CASSPITMSGANVLTF.

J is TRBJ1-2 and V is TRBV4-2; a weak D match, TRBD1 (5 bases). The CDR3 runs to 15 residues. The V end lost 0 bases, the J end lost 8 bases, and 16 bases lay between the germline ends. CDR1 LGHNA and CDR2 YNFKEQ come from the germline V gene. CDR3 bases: TGTGCCAGCAGCCAAGATCAGAACAGGAACTTAGGCTACACCTTC. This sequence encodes CASSQDQNRNLGYTF.

DNA for the CDR3: TGTGCCAGCAGCTTGGGAATCTGGCGGGAGCGCGACGAGCAGTACTTC. Protein: CASSLGIWRERDEQYF. V and J are TRBV5-5 and TRBJ2-7; 7 bases are shared with TRBD2. Per germline, CDR1 SGHKS and CDR2 YYEKEE (reference sequence). Trimming took 0 bases from V and 5 from J; bases not matched to a gene: 11. The CDR3 length is 16 residues.

CDR3 sequence reads: CASSSRQGIYGYTF. DNA for the CDR3: TGTGCCAGCAGCAGCCGACAGGGGATCTATGGCTACACCTTC. The chain links TRBV7-9 to TRBJ1-2, with 8 bases fitting TRBD1. The V and J ends lost 5 bases and 4 bases, in that order; junction bases with no gene match: 6. The length of the CDR3 is 14 residues. The germline CDR1 and CDR2 sequences are SEHNR and FQNEAQ (reference sequence).

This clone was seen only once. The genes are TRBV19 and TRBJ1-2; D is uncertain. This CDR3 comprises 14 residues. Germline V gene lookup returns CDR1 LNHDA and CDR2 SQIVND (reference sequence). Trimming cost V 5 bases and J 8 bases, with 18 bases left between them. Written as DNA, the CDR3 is TGTGCCAGTAGTTGGCAGCCGAAGCTTTTAGGCTACACCTTC. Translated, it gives CASSWQPKLLGYTF.